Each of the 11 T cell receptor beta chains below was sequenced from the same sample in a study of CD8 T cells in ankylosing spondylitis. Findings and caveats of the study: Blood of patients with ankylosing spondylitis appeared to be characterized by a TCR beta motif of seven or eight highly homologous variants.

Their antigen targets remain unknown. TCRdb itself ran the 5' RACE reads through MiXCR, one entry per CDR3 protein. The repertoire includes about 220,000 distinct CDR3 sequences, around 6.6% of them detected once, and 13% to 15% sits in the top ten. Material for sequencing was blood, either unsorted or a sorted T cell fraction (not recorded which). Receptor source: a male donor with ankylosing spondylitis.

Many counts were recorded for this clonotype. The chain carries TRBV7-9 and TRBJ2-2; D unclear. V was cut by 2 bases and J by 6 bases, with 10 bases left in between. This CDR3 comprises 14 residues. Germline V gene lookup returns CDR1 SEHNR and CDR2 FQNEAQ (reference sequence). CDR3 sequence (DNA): TGTGCCAGCAGCTTATTATGGATTGCCGGGGAGCTGTTTTTT. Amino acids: CASSLLWIAGELFF.

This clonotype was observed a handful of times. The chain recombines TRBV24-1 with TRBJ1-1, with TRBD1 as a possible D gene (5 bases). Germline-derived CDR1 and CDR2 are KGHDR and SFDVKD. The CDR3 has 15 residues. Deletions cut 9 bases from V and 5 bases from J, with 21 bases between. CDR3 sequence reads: CATLGLGKEGTEAFF. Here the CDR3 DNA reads TGTGCCACCCTGGGGTTGGGGAAAGAGGGGACTGAAGCTTTCTTT.

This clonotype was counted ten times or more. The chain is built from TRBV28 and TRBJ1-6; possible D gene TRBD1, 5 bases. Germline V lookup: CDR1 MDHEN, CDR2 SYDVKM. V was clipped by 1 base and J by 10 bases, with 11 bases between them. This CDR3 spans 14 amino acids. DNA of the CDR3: TGTGCCAGCAGTTTATCCCAGGGAAGCTCACCCCTCCACTTT. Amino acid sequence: CASSLSQGSSPLHF. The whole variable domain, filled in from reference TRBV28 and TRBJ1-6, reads DVKVTQSSRYLVKRTGEKVFLECVQDMDHENMFWYRQDPGLGLRLIYFSYDVKMKEKGDIPEGYSVSREKKERFSLILESASTNQTSMYLCASSLSQGSSPLHFGNGTRLTVT.

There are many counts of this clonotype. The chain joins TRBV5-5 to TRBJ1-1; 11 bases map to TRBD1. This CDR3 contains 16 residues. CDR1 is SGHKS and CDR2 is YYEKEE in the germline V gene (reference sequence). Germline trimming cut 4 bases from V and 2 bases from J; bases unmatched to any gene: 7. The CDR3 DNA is TGTGCCAGCAGCGCGGACAGGGGGCCCCGAAACACTGAAGCTTTCTTT. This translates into CASSADRGPRNTEAFF.

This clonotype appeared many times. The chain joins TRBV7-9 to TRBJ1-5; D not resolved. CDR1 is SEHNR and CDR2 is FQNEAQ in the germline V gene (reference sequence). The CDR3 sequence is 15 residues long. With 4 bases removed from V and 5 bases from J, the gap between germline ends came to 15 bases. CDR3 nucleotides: TGTGCCAGCAGCTATGCGGGAGACACTTATCAGCCCCAGCATTTT. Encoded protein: CASSYAGDTYQPQHF.

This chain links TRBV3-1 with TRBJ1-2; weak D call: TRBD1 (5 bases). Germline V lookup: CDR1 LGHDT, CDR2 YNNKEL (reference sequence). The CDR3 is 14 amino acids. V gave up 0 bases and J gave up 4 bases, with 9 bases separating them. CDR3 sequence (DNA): TGTGCCAGCAGCCAAGACAGCACAGGCTATGGCTACACCTTC. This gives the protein CASSQDSTGYGYTF.

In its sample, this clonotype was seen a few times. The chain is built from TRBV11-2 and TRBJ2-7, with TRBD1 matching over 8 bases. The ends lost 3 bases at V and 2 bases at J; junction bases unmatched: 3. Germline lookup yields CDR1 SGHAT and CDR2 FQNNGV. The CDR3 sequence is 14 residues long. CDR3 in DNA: TGTGCCAGCAGCTTCGGACAGGGAACCTACGAGCAGTACTTC. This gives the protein CASSFGQGTYEQYF. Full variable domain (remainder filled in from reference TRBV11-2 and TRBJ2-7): EAGVAQSPRYKIIEKRQSVAFWCNPISGHATLYWYQQILGQGPKLLIQFQNNGVVDDSQLPKDRFSAERLKGVDSTLKIQPAKLEDSAVYLCASSFGQGTYEQYFGPGTRLTVT.

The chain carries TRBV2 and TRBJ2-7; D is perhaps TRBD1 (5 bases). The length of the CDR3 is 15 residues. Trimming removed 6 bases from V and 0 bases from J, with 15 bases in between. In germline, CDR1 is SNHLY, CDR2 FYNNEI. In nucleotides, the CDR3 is TGTGCCAGCAGGCCCCAGGGCTACCCCTCCTACGAGCAGTACTTC. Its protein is CASRPQGYPSYEQYF.

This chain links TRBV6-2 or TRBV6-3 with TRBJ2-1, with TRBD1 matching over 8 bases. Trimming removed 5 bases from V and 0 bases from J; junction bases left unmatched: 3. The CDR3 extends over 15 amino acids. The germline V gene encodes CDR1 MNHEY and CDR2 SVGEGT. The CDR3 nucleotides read TGTGCCAGCAGTACCGGGACAGGCTCCTACAATGAGCAGTTCTTC. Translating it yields CASSTGTGSYNEQFF.

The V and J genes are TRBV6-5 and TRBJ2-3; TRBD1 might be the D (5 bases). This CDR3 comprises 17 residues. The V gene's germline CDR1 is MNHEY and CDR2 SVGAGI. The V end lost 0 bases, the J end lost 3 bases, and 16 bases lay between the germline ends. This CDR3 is CASSYSLAGMVTDTQYF. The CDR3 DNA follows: TGTGCCAGCAGTTACTCTTTGGCAGGGATGGTGACAGATACGCAGTATTTT.

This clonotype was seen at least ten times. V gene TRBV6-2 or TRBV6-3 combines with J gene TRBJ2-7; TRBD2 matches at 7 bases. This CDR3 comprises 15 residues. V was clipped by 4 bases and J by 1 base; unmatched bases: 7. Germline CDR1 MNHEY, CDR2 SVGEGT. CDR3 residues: CASSLPGGESYEQYF. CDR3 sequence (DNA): TGTGCCAGCAGTTTGCCGGGAGGAGAATCCTACGAGCAGTACTTC.